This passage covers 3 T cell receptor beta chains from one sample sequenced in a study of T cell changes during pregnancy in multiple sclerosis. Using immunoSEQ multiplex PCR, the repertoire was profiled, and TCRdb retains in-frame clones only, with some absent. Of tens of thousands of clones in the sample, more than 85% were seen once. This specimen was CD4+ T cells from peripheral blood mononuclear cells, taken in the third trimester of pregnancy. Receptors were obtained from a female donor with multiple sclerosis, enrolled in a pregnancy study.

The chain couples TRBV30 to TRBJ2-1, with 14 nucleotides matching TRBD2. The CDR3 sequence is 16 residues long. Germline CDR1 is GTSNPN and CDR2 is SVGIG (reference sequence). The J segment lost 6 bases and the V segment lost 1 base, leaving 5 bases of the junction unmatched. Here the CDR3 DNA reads TGTGCCTGGAGTGACCACGGACTAGCGGGAGGCAATGAGCAGTTCTTC. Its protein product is CAWSDHGLAGGNEQFF.

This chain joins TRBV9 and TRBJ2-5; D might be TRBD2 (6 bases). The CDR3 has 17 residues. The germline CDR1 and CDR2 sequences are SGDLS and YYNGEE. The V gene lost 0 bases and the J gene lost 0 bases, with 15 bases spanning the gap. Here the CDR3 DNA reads TGTGCCAGCAGCGTAGGGCTAGCGTTATCGTACCAAGAGACCCAGTACTTC. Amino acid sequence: CASSVGLALSYQETQYF.

CDR3 DNA sequence: TGTGCCAGCAGTTCCGTGGAGACTAATGAAAAACTGTTTTTT. This codes for CASSSVETNEKLFF. The chain is built from TRBV5-4 and TRBJ1-4, with D hard to call. Germline V CDR1 and CDR2: SGHNT, YYREEE (reference sequence). V lost 5 bases and J 2 bases, leaving 10 bases between the germline ends. The CDR3 loop spans 14 amino acids.